This T cell receptor (beta chain) was profiled in a study of Ad26.COV2.S vaccination and SARS-CoV-2 variants. The length of the CDR3 is 11 residues. The germline V gene encodes CDR1 MGHRA and CDR2 YSYEKL. V shed 4 bases and J 14 bases; nucleotides not matched to a gene: 5. Comments on this clone: Its target is unknown.

Study-wide points: Relative to placebo recipients, vaccine recipients exhibited elevated spike-specific TCR breadth. Measurements of TCR breadth and depth may have given underestimates of the total T cell responses. Following vaccination, spike-specific CD8+ and CD4+ T cell responses reportedly exhibited substantial breadth.

Clones were read by immunoSEQ multiplex PCR, and TCRdb kept only the in-frame ones, dropping some. Here the sample spans 300,000 to 400,000 clones, around 90% being singletons. The TCR originated in a human donor who had recovered from COVID-19. The source was peripheral blood, collected after recovery from COVID-19. The chain uses TRBV4-1 and TRBJ2-4; 7 bases are shared with TRBD2. The DNA for the CDR3 is TGCGCCAGCAGCCCCTCGGCGGGAGAGTACTTC. This gives the protein CASSPSAGEYF.